The clone carrying this T cell receptor (beta chain) appeared a few times. The data were obtained in a study of cytomegalovirus exposure and HLA in healthy donors. All donors participated as healthy donors of bone marrow. CDR1 is WSHSY, CDR2 SAAADI, per germline. The CDR3 consists of 12 residues. Trimming removed 7 bases from V and 5 bases from J, with 11 bases in between. The PCR employed 60 Vbeta primers together with 13 Jbeta primers. Libraries were prepared by immunoSEQ multiplex PCR; TCRdb keeps only in-frame clonotypes and omits some of them. The sample contains 95,000 to 100,000 clones, roughly 74% of which appear only once.

The chain uses TRBV10-2 and TRBJ1-1; D gene uncertain. This sequence was found in a middle-aged woman in good health and CMV-seronegative. The sample consisted of PBMCs. DNA of the CDR3: TGCGCCAGCACTGGAGGCGGTACTGAAGCTTTCTTT. Protein product: CASTGGGTEAFF.